The 19 T cell receptor beta chains below were found in one sample sequenced in a study of blood T cells in healthy people across ages. With a J-beta primer mix and a sample-barcoded 5' primer, a second PCR ran roughly 7 to 11 cycles. One entry per CDR3 protein, called by TCRdb with MiXCR from the 5' RACE reads. The repertoire holds about 1.5 million distinct CDR3 sequences, with about 42% as singletons. The material sequenced was blood. These receptors were collected from a woman aged 18-29 years in good health.

Remarks on this clonotype: With a much larger clone just one base away, this may be a read error. The chain joins TRBV4-1 to TRBJ2-1; the D is unclear. Germline V gene data show CDR1 as MGHRA and CDR2 as YSYEKL. CDR3 length: 15 amino acids. The CDR3 DNA is TGCGCCAGCAGCCAAGAAGGTAGAACAACCAATGGGCAGTTCTTC. Translating it yields CASSQEGRTTNGQFF.

Remarks on this clonotype: A much larger clone is a single base away; this may be a read error. The gene calls are TRBV7-2 and TRBJ2-1, with D unresolved. The end of the DNA is better explained by TRBJ2-7, so the J call may be wrong. CDR3 length: 12 residues. In germline, CDR1 is SGHTA, CDR2 FQGNSA. CDR3 DNA: TGTGCCAGCAGCGCGATTTACAATGAGCAGTACTTC. Translating gives CASSAIYNEQYF.

This clonotype was observed once. J is TRBJ1-4 and V is TRBV28, with 7 bases matching TRBD1. CDR3 length: 13 amino acids. The ends lost 10 bases at V and 3 bases at J; junction bases unmatched: 5. Germline loops: CDR1 MDHEN, CDR2 SYDVKM. The CDR3 DNA sequence: TGTGCCACCCGACAGGGAGCTAATGAAAAACTGTTTTTT. It translates to CATRQGANEKLFF.

The table lists this clonotype with a few counts. J is TRBJ1-1 and V is TRBV20-1; 7 nucleotides agree with TRBD1. V shed 5 bases and J 4 bases; nucleotides not matched to a gene: 10. The CDR3 totals 14 residues. Germline V gene lookup returns CDR1 DFQATT and CDR2 SNEGSKA (reference sequence). Here the CDR3 reads CSAGHRGQATEAFF. In DNA, the CDR3 is TGCAGTGCTGGTCACAGGGGTCAGGCCACTGAAGCTTTCTTT.

This clonotype was seen many times. This chain uses TRBV29-1 with TRBJ2-3; TRBD2 is a possible D gene (6 bases). CDR1 is SQVTM, CDR2 ANQGSEA, per germline. Trimming shortened V by 8 bases and J by 2 bases, and 17 bases separated the two germline ends. This CDR3 is 14 amino acids long. CDR3 coding DNA: TGCAGCCTCCCCGGGACTGGAGCCACAGATACGCAGTATTTT. It translates to CSLPGTGATDTQYF.

This clonotype came up many times. The V gene is TRBV2, the J gene TRBJ2-5, with D perhaps TRBD1 (6 bases). Trimming cost V 4 bases and J 2 bases, with 8 bases left between them. Germline loops: CDR1 SNHLY, CDR2 FYNNEI. This CDR3 comprises 13 residues. The DNA of the CDR3 is TGTGCCAGCAGTGGAACAGGGCAAGAGACCCAGTACTTC. This sequence encodes CASSGTGQETQYF.

The chain combines TRBV28 with TRBJ1-2; D unresolved. V was trimmed by 6 bases and J by 3 bases, leaving 8 bases between them. The CDR3 has 12 amino acids. Per germline, CDR1 MDHEN and CDR2 SYDVKM. The CDR3 protein is CASRSSDYGYTF. The DNA for the CDR3 is TGTGCCAGCAGGTCTTCAGACTATGGCTACACCTTC.

This clonotype has more than one count but fewer than ten. This chain joins TRBV30 and TRBJ2-5; D is possibly TRBD1 (5 bases). Trimming shortened V by 5 bases and J by 1 base, and 11 bases separated the two germline ends. This CDR3 has 13 residues. Germline V gives CDR1 GTSNPN, CDR2 SVGIG (reference sequence). In DNA form, the CDR3 reads TGTGCCTGGGAACAGGATTCCCAAGAGACCCAGTACTTC. It specifies CAWEQDSQETQYF.

V is TRBV20-1 and J is TRBJ2-3; no clear D gene. Per the germline V gene, CDR1 is DFQATT and CDR2 is SNEGSKA (reference sequence). V was pared by 6 bases and J by 6 bases, with 13 bases between. This CDR3 region has 12 residues. Here the CDR3 reads CSAIHRMDTQYF. In DNA form, the CDR3 reads TGCAGTGCCATACATCGAATGGATACGCAGTATTTT.

This chain joins TRBV27 and TRBJ1-4; tentatively, D is TRBD1 (6 bases). The V gene lost 6 bases and the J gene lost 8 bases, with 19 bases spanning the gap. This CDR3 is 15 amino acids long. Germline V gene sequence: CDR1 MNHEY, CDR2 SMNVEV (reference sequence). CDR3 residues: CASSLEYREQEKLFF. The CDR3 DNA follows: TGTGCCAGCAGCCTCGAATACAGGGAACAGGAAAAACTGTTTTTT.

This sequence joins TRBV5-6 and TRBJ2-7, with 10 positions matching TRBD1. Per germline, CDR1 SGHDT and CDR2 YYEEEE. This CDR3 is built from 14 residues. The V and J ends lost 4 bases and 5 bases, in that order; junction bases with no gene match: 6. The CDR3 is CASSPKDRGHEQYF. The CDR3 region has the DNA TGTGCCAGCAGCCCCAAAGACAGGGGGCACGAGCAGTACTTC. Full variable domain (remainder filled in from reference TRBV5-6 and TRBJ2-7): DAGVTQSPTHLIKTRGQQVTLRCSPKSGHDTVSWYQQALGQGPQFIFQYYEEEERQRGNFPDRFSGHQFPNYSSELNVNALLLGDSALYLCASSPKDRGHEQYFGPGTRLTVT.

This clonotype has a handful of counts. The chain links TRBV4-3 to TRBJ2-5; D is unclear. This CDR3 has 16 residues. The V and J ends lost 0 bases and 4 bases respectively, with 15 bases between them. Germline CDR1 LGHNA, CDR2 YSLEER. The CDR3 loop is CASSQDLTIQRETQYF. CDR3 DNA sequence: TGCGCCAGCAGCCAAGATTTGACGATACAGAGAGAGACCCAGTACTTC.

This clonotype came up a few times. Its ends do not fully match the called genes, so a read error is possible. CDR3 sequence reads: CSVEGNAGELFF. Here the CDR3 DNA reads TGCAGCGTTGAAGGGAACGCCGGGGAGCTGTTTTTT. The chain joins TRBV29-1 to TRBJ2-2; unclear D gene. Germline V gene sequence: CDR1 SQVTM, CDR2 ANQGSEA. This CDR3 region has 12 residues.

This clonotype has just a few counts. This chain joins TRBV27 and TRBJ1-6; D is undetermined. Per germline, CDR1 MNHEY and CDR2 SMNVEV (reference sequence). The CDR3 has 18 amino acids. V shed 2 bases and J shed 4 bases, with 18 bases lying between them. The CDR3 spells CASSLRPPPRAYNSPLHF. The CDR3 DNA reads TGTGCCAGCAGTTTAAGGCCACCCCCACGGGCTTATAATTCACCCCTCCACTTT.

This clonotype was detected a few times. The CDR3 region has the DNA TGTGCCAGCAGGGAACTAGCGTCTCAAGAGACCCAGTACTTC. It is translated as CASRELASQETQYF. The chain links TRBV12-3 or TRBV12-4 to TRBJ2-5; 7 nucleotides align to TRBD2. With 6 bases clipped from V and 2 bases from J, the junction kept 6 bases outside the gene matches. This CDR3 has 14 amino acids.

The V gene is TRBV7-8, the J gene TRBJ2-7, with D hard to call. The V and J ends lost 7 bases and 3 bases respectively, with 19 bases between them. CDR1 and CDR2 (germline): SGHVS, FQNEAQ. This CDR3 region has 15 residues. CDR3 amino acids: CASTLRRTAFYEQYF. CDR3 coding DNA: TGTGCCAGCACCCTTAGGCGCACAGCTTTCTACGAGCAGTACTTC.

This clonotype occurred a few times. The chain combines TRBV20-1 with TRBJ2-6; D is perhaps TRBD1 (5 bases). V was clipped by 6 bases and J by 0 bases, with 12 bases between them. Germline-derived CDR1 and CDR2 are DFQATT and SNEGSKA (reference sequence). The CDR3 covers 15 residues. The CDR3 protein is CSAPGFSSGANVLTF. CDR3 nucleotides: TGCAGTGCCCCAGGGTTCAGCTCTGGGGCCAACGTCCTGACTTTC.

The chain uses TRBV20-1 and TRBJ2-5; maybe TRBD2 (5 bases). V dropped 2 bases and J dropped 5 bases, with 9 bases sitting between them. Germline CDR1 is DFQATT and CDR2 is SNEGSKA (reference sequence). There are 12 residues in the CDR3. CDR3 in DNA: TGCAGTGCTAGAACCCGAGGGGAGACCCAGTACTTC. It translates to CSARTRGETQYF.

This clonotype has just a few counts. The chain combines TRBV2 with TRBJ2-1; no clear D gene. V was trimmed by 2 bases and J by 5 bases, leaving 4 bases between them. The CDR3 covers 12 residues. The germline CDR1 and CDR2 sequences are SNHLY and FYNNEI. CDR3 DNA sequence: TGTGCCAGCAGTGAATTGAACAATGAGCAGTTCTTC. Amino acid sequence: CASSELNNEQFF.